Sequencing of this TCR beta chain was carried out in a study of CD8 T cells in Susac syndrome (dated 2019 in TCRdb). The study in broad terms: Whether CD8+ T cell activation and differentiation in Susac syndrome was antigen driven was tested using repertoire sequencing.

Study-level results and caveats: The number of individuals in the TCR sequencing and HLA analysis was acknowledged as relatively small.

Clipping removes 5 bases from V and 6 bases from J, with 6 as the unmatched junction base count. Reading the germline V gene (reference sequence) gives CDR1 DFQATT and CDR2 SNEGSKA. Taken from cysteine to phenylalanine, the CDR3 has 14 residues. The sequence is cut down to CDR3 DNA, 42 bases in frame from base 1. A note on this clonotype: Its cognate antigen has yet to be identified. Base qualities are not at hand, and no much larger clone is one base apart.

RNA was extracted using the RNeasy kit, and about 0.45 to 1 microgram was reverse transcribed with random hexamers. TCR beta CDR3 regions were amplified with the immunoSEQ multiplex PCR assay covering 54 Vbeta and 13 Jbeta segments. Bias from PCR amplification was corrected by using a synthetic template baseline for primer optimization and for computational correction. The original methods were these. Only productive sequences were kept, with reads annotated to V, D and J genes according to IMGT and analyzed in immunoSEQ Analyzer. To calculate clonality, Shannon entropy was normalized by log2 of the number of productive unique sequences and then subtracted from one. For each patient and control, public and private clones were evaluated within the 100 most prevalent clones. Susac-specific clones were defined as absent from healthy and MS cohorts, about 1,100 published viral clones and other ImmuneACCESS disease sequences. TCRdb passed the public sequencing reads through fastp at Q25 and MiXCR, retaining productive beta sequences. CDR3 protein duplicates are merged, each entry listing the most common genes and DNA. TCRdb, not the authors, supplied the V and J calls. Within this sample are around 200,000 distinct CDR3 sequences, with 85% to 95% of them counted one time only. Less than 0.11% of the sample is held by the ten biggest clonotypes.

Peripheral blood CD8+ and CD4+ T cells from healthy donors, Susac syndrome patients and multiple sclerosis patients were profiled by high-throughput TCR beta sequencing. Healthy donors were age- and sex-matched controls. Bulk CD8+ and CD4+ T cells were purified by magnetic negative isolation, whereas CD8+ TEMRA cells were enriched by FACS. Blood was drawn into EDTA tubes, processed within 24 hours, and PBMCs were isolated by density gradient centrifugation. PBMCs destined for TCR sequencing were cryopreserved in liquid nitrogen and later thawed in a 37 °C water bath. A purity of at least 90% was achieved for sorted or isolated CD4+, CD8+ and CD8+ TEMRA cells.

Recombination connected TRBV20-1 to TRBJ2-1, with 11 junctional bases fitting TRBD2. The source material was CD4+ T cells from PBMCs. The receptor comes from a human donor in good health. The CDR3 sequence is CSAVAGGPGNEQFF. The nucleotide sequence is TGCAGTGCTGTAGCGGGGGGGCCGGGCAATGAGCAGTTCTTC.